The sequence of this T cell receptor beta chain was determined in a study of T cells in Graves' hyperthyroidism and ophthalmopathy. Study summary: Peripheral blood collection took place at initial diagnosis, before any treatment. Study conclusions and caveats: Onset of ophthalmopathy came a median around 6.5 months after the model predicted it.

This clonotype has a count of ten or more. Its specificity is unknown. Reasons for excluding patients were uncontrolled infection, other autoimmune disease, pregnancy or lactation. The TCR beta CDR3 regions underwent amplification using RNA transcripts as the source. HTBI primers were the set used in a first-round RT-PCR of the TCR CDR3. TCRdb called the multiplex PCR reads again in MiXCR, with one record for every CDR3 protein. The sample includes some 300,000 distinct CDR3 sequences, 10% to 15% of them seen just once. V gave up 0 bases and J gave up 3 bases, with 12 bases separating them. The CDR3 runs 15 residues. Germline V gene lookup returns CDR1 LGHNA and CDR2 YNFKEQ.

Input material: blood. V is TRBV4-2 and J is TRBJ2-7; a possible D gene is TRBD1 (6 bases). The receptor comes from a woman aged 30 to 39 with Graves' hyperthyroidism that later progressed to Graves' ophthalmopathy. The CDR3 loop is CASSQERGTFYEQYF. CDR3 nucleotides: TGTGCCAGCAGCCAAGAGAGGGGGACCTTCTACGAGCAGTACTTC.